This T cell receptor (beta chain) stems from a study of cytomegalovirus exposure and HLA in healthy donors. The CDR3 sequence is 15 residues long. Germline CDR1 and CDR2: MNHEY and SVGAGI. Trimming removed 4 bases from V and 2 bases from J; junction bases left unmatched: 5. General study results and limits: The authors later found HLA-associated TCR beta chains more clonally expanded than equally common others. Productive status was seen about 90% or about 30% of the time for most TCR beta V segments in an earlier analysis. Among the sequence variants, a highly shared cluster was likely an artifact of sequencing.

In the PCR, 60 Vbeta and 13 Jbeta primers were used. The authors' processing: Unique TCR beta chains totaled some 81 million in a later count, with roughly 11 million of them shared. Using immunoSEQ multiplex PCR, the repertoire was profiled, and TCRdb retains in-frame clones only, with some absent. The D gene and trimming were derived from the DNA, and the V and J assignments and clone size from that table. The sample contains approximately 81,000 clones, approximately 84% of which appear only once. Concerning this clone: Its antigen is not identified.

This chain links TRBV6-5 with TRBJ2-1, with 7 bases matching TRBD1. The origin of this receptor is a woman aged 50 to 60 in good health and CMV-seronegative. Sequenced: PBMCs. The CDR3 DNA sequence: TGTGCCAGCAGTTCCAGGGGGACCCCCTACAATGAGCAGTTCTTC. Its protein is CASSSRGTPYNEQFF.